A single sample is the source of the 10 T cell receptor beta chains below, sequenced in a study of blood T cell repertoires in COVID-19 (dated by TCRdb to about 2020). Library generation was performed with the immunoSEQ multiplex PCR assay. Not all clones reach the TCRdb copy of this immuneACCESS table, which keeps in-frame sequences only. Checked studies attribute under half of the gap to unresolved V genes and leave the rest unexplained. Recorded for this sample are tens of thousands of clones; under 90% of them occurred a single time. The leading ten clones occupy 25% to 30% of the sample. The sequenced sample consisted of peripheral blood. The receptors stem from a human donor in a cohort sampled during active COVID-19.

The CDR3 spells CASHPRRPWRTYNEQFF. In DNA form, the CDR3 reads TGTGCCTCCCATCCTCGGCGCCCGTGGAGGACGTACAATGAGCAGTTCTTC. The chain uses TRBV28 and TRBJ2-1; D might be TRBD2 (5 bases). Deletions cut 11 bases from V and 4 bases from J, with 27 bases between. This CDR3 region has 17 residues. The germline CDR1 and CDR2 sequences are MDHEN and SYDVKM. Using reference TRBV28 and TRBJ2-1 for the parts outside the CDR3, the full variable domain is DVKVTQSSRYLVKRTGEKVFLECVQDMDHENMFWYRQDPGLGLRLIYFSYDVKMKEKGDIPEGYSVSREKKERFSLILESASTNQTSMYLCASHPRRPWRTYNEQFFGPGTRLTVL.

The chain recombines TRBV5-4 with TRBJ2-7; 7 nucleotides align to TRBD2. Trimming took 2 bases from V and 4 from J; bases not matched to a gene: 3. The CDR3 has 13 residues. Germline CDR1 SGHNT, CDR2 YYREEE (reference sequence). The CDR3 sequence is CASSFGGGYEQYF. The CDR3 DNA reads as TGTGCCAGCAGCTTCGGCGGGGGATACGAGCAGTACTTC.

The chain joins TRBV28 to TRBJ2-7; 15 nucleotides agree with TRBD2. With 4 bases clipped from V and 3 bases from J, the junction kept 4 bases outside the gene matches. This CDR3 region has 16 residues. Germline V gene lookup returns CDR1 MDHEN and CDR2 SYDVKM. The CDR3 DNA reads TGTGCCAGCAGTTCCGGACTAGCGGGAGGGTACTACGAGCAGTACTTC. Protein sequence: CASSSGLAGGYYEQYF.

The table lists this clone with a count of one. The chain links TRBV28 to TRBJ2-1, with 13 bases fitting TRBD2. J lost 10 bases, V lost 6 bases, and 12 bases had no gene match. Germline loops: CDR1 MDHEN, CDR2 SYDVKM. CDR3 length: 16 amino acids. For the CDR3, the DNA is TGTGCCAGCAGCTCTATCGGGACTAGCGGGAAGAAGGAGCAGTTCTTC. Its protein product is CASSSIGTSGKKEQFF. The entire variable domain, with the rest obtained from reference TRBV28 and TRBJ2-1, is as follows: DVKVTQSSRYLVKRTGEKVFLECVQDMDHENMFWYRQDPGLGLRLIYFSYDVKMKEKGDIPEGYSVSREKKERFSLILESASTNQTSMYLCASSSIGTSGKKEQFFGPGTRLTVL.

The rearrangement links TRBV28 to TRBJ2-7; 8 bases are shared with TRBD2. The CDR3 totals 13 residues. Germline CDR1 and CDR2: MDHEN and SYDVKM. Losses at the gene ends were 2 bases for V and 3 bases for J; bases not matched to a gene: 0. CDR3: CASSLREGYEQYF. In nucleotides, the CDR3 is TGTGCCAGCAGTTTACGGGAGGGCTACGAGCAGTACTTC. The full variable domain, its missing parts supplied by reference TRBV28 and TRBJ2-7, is DVKVTQSSRYLVKRTGEKVFLECVQDMDHENMFWYRQDPGLGLRLIYFSYDVKMKEKGDIPEGYSVSREKKERFSLILESASTNQTSMYLCASSLREGYEQYFGPGTRLTVT.

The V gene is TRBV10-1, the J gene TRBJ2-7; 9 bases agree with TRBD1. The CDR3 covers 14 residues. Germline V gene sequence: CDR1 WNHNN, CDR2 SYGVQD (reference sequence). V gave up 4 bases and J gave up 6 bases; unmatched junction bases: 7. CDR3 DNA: TGCGCCAGCAGTGCTCGACAGGGGGGCAGCGAGCAGTACTTC. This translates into CASSARQGGSEQYF.

CDR3 DNA: TGCAGCGTTGCTGTCACTTGGAATGAAAAACTGTTTTTT. Translation gives CSVAVTWNEKLFF. J is TRBJ1-4 and V is TRBV29-1; D ambiguous. V was cut by 4 bases and J by 5 bases, with 11 bases left in between. This CDR3 contains 13 residues. CDR1 is SQVTM and CDR2 is ANQGSEA in the germline V gene. The variable domain in full, completed from reference TRBV29-1 and TRBJ1-4, reads SAVISQKPSRDICQRGTSLTIQCQVDSQVTMMFWYRQQPGQSLTLIATANQGSEATYESGFVIDKFPISRPNLTFSTLTVSNMSPEDSSIYLCSVAVTWNEKLFFGSGTQLSVL.

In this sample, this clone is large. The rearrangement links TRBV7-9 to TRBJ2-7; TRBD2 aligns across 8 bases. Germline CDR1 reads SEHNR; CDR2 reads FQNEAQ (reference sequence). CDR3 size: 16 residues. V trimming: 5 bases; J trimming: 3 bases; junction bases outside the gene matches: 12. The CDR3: CASSPRRREAFYEQYF. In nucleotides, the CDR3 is TGTGCCAGCAGCCCCCGAAGGCGGGAGGCCTTCTACGAGCAGTACTTC.

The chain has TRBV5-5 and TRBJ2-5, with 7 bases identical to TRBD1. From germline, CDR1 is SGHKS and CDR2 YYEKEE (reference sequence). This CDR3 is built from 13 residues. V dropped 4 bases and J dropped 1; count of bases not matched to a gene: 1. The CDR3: CASSGDSQETQYF. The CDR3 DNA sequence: TGTGCCAGCAGCGGGGACAGCCAAGAGACCCAGTACTTC.

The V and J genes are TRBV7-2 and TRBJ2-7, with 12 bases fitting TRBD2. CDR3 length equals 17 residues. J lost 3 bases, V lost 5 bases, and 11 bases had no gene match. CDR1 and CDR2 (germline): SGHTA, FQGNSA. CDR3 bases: TGTGCCAGCAGCCCAAACCCGGGACTAGCGGGCTTCTACGAGCAGTACTTC. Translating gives CASSPNPGLAGFYEQYF. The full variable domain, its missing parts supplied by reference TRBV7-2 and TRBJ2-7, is GAGVSQSPSNKVTEKGKDVELRCDPISGHTALYWYRQSLGQGLEFLIYFQGNSAPDKSGLPSDRFSAERTGGSVSTLTIQRTQQEDSAVYLCASSPNPGLAGFYEQYFGPGTRLTVT.